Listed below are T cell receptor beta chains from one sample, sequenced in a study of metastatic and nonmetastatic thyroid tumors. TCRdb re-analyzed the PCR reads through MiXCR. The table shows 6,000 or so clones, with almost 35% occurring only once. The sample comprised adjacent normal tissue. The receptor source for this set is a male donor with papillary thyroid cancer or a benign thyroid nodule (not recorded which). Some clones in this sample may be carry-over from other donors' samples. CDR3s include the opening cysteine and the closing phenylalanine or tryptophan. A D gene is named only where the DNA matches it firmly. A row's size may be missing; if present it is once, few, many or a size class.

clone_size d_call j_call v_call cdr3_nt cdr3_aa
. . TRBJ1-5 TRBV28 TGTGCCAGCACCAACACGTACCGGGGCAATCAGCCCCAGCATTTT CASTNTYRGNQPQHF
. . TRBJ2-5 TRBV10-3 TGTGCCATCAGTGAAAGGGGCGAGACCCAGTACTTC CAISERGETQYF
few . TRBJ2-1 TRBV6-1 TGTGCCACCAGTGAAAACAGCCTCCGGGCAACTAGCTGGAATCAGCAGTTCTTC CATSENSLRATSWNQQFF
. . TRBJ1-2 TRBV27 TGTGCCAGCAGTTTACGAGGGGGGGGAAACTATGGCTACACCTTC CASSLRGGGNYGYTF
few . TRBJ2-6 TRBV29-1 TGCAGCGTGCTGCGGGCAGGGGACTCTTGGGCCAACGTCCTTACTTTC CSVLRAGDSWANVLTF
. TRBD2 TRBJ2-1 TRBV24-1 TGTGCCACCAGTGATTTCCCCGGGGGGGTTTACAATGAGCAGTTCTTC CATSDFPGGVYNEQFF
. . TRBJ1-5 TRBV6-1 TGTGCCAGCAGTGGCGACAGTGGGCCCAATCAGCCCCAGCATTTT CASSGDSGPNQPQHF
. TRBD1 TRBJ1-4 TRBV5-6 TGTGCCAGCAGCTGGAGGGGACAGGGACGTGAAAAACTGTTTTTT CASSWRGQGREKLFF
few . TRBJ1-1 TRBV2 TGTGCCAGCAGTGGACAGGCTGAAGCTTTCTTT CASSGQAEAFF
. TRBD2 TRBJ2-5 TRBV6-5 TGTGCCAGCAGCCCAGAATTCGGAGGGACGGGGGGAGAGACCCAGTACTTC CASSPEFGGTGGETQYF
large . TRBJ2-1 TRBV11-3 TGTGCCAGCAGCTACGAGAGCGCGAATGAGCAGTTCTTC CASSYESANEQFF
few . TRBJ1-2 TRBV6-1 TGTGCCAGCAGTATTCCCGGGGGGTTCTGGACCTTC CASSIPGGFWTF
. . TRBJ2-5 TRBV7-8 TGTGCCAGCAGCTTAGCTCCTGGACAAGGAGAGACCCAGTACTTC CASSLAPGQGETQYF
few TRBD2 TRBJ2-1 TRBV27 TGTGCCAGCAGTCAGACTAGCTCCGGGAGAGTCAATGAGCAGTTCTTC CASSQTSSGRVNEQFF
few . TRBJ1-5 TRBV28 TGTGCCAGCAGATCACTGGCGGATCAGCCCCAGCATTTT CASRSLADQPQHF
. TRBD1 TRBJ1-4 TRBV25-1 TGTGCCAGCAGTACAAGACAGGGACCTAATGAAAAACTGTTTTTT CASSTRQGPNEKLFF
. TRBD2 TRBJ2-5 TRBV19 TGTGCCAGTAGTTTAAATAGCGGGAGAGGTTCGGAGACCCAGTACTTC CASSLNSGRGSETQYF
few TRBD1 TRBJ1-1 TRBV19 TGTGCCAGTAGGGGGACAGAGAACACTGAAGCTTTCTTT CASRGTENTEAFF
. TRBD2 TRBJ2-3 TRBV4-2 TGTGCCAGCAGCCAAGATGAGCGCGGGGGGGCCACAGATACGCAGTATTTT CASSQDERGGATDTQYF
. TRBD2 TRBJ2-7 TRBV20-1 TGTAGTGCTAATAGCGGGATCGCGTGCGAGCATTACTTC CSANSGIACEHYF
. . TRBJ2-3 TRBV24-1 TGTGCCACCAGTGATAGCCTCTTTAGCACAGATACGCAGTATTTT CATSDSLFSTDTQYF
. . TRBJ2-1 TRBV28 TGTGCCAGCAGTTTAATGATCTGGGTGAGACAGACCTACAATGAGCAGTTCTTC CASSLMIWVRQTYNEQFF
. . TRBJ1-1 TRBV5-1 TGCGCCAGCAGCTTGGTTTCCGGGGACACTGAAGCTTTCTTT CASSLVSGDTEAFF
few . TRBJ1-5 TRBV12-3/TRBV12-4 TGTGCCAGCAGTGTACAGGGTTCTCAGCCCCAGCATTTT CASSVQGSQPQHF
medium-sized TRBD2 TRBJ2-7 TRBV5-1 TGCGCCAGCAGCTTGAGTCGGGGGGGGAGGTCCTACGAGCAGTACTTC CASSLSRGGRSYEQYF